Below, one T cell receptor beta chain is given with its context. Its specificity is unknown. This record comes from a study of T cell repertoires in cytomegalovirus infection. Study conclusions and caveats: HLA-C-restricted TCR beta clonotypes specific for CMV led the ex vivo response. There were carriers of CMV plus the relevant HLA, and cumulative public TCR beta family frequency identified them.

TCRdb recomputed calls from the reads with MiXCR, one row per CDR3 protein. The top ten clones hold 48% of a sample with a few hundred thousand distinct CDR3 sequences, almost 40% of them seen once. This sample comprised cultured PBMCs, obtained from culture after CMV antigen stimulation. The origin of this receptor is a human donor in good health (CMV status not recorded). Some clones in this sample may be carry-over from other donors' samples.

The CDR3 loop reads CASSSGIGPLHF. In nucleotides, the CDR3 is TGTGCCAGCAGCTCCGGAATTGGTCCCCTCCACTTT. The J gene is TRBJ1-6, the V gene TRBV7-6; no definite D call. V dropped 4 bases and J dropped 13 bases, with 11 bases sitting between them. Germline V gives CDR1 SGHVS, CDR2 FNYEAQ. The CDR3 consists of 12 residues. Full variable domain (missing parts from reference TRBV7-6 and TRBJ1-6): GAGVSQSPRYKVTKRGQDVALRCDPISGHVSLYWYRQALGQGPEFLTYFNYEAQQDKSGLPNDRFSAERPEGSISTLTIQRTEQRDSAMYRCASSSGIGPLHFGNGTRLTVT.